Presented here are 29 T cell receptor beta chains from one specimen sequenced in a study of shared clonotypes between healthy human individuals. Produced via immunoSEQ multiplex PCR; TCRdb's table is partial and in-frame only. The sample lists 150,000 to 200,000 clones; around 63% were seen once. Sequences were obtained from memory CD4+ T cells sorted from blood. Indicated subset: CD45RA-negative fraction. These receptors all stem from a man aged 30-40 years in good health.

V and J are TRBV5-1 and TRBJ2-1; 9 bases are a match to TRBD1. Trimming took 5 bases from V and 5 from J; bases not matched to a gene: 5. The CDR3 has 14 amino acids. Germline lookup yields CDR1 SGHRS and CDR2 YFSETQ. The CDR3 DNA reads as TGCGCCAGCAGTAGACAGGGGGTGGACAATGAGCAGTTCTTC. It is translated as CASSRQGVDNEQFF.

The chain combines TRBV19 with TRBJ2-2; TRBD1 matches 7 bases. Trimming took 10 bases from V and 2 from J; bases not matched to a gene: 10. From germline, CDR1 is LNHDA and CDR2 SQIVND (reference sequence). This CDR3 is built from 15 residues. In nucleotides, the CDR3 is TGTGCCACCCATAGGGGGACAGTTAACACCGGGGAGCTGTTTTTT. Its protein is CATHRGTVNTGELFF.

This clone showed up just a few times. The CDR3 nucleotides read TGTGTTAGCGGCCACTACGAGCAGTACTTC. Translated, it gives CVSGHYEQYF. The genes are TRBV27 and TRBJ2-7; maybe TRBD2 (6 bases). This CDR3 spans 10 amino acids. Germline V gene sequence: CDR1 MNHEY, CDR2 SMNVEV (reference sequence).

The rearrangement joins TRBV18 to TRBJ1-1, with a tentative D call TRBD1 (5 bases). Germline CDR1 and CDR2: KGHSH and LQKENI. The CDR3 has 14 residues. V was clipped by 2 bases and J by 2 bases, with 9 bases between them. The CDR3 DNA sequence: TGTGCCAGCTCACCAGTACAGGACAACACTGAAGCTTTCTTT. Translating gives CASSPVQDNTEAFF.

This clone was detected many times. The rearrangement uses TRBV19 and TRBJ1-5; D is unresolved. The CDR3 runs to 16 residues. Per the germline V gene, CDR1 is LNHDA and CDR2 is SQIVND (reference sequence). V dropped 1 base and J dropped 4 bases, with 14 bases sitting between them. The DNA of the CDR3 is TGTGCCAGTAGTATAGGCCACGACGTTAGGAATCAGCCCCAGCATTTT. This translates into CASSIGHDVRNQPQHF.

In its sample, this clone was seen once. V gene TRBV7-6 combines with J gene TRBJ1-1, with D unresolved. The CDR3 runs 13 residues. Germline values: CDR1 SGHVS, CDR2 FNYEAQ. The V end lost 5 bases, the J end lost 2 bases, and 9 bases lay between the germline ends. For the CDR3, the DNA is TGTGCCAGCAGCCTCCTACGCAACACTGAAGCTTTCTTT. This codes for CASSLLRNTEAFF.

V gene TRBV6-1 combines with J gene TRBJ2-6; D is unclear. This CDR3 is built from 14 residues. V lost 4 bases, J lost 4 bases, and 8 bases lay in between. The germline CDR1 and CDR2 sequences are MNHNS and SASEGT. CDR3 in amino acids: CASSGLGGANVLTF. The CDR3 DNA sequence: TGTGCCAGCAGTGGTCTTGGAGGGGCCAACGTCCTGACTTTC.

The rearrangement joins TRBV29-1 to TRBJ1-5, with 8 bases that match TRBD1. V trimming: 6 bases; J trimming: 3 bases; junction bases outside the gene matches: 10. CDR1 is SQVTM and CDR2 is ANQGSEA in the germline V gene. CDR3 length: 15 residues. CDR3 sequence (DNA): TGCAGCGTCGCCCAAGGGACAGGTTCCAATCAGCCCCAGCATTTT. Protein product: CSVAQGTGSNQPQHF.

CDR3 DNA sequence: TGTGCCAGCAGCGGCGCCGACAGGGGCTACGAGCAGTACTTC. Its protein is CASSGADRGYEQYF. This chain joins TRBV5-4 and TRBJ2-7; 8 nucleotides match TRBD1. The CDR3 is made up of 14 amino acids. After removal of 4 bases from V and 3 bases from J, the junction contained 6 bases not matched to a gene. Germline CDR1 is SGHNT and CDR2 is YYREEE (reference sequence).

The chain links TRBV5-1 to TRBJ2-5; the D gene is possibly TRBD1 (6 bases). V lost 2 bases to trimming and J lost 4 bases, with 12 bases between them. Per the germline V gene, CDR1 is SGHRS and CDR2 is YFSETQ. The CDR3 totals 14 residues. The CDR3: CASSFSRGRETQYF. As DNA, the CDR3 is TGCGCCAGCAGCTTTTCCAGGGGCCGAGAGACCCAGTACTTC.

CDR3 protein: CASSPGLAGAHEQFF. CDR3 sequence (DNA): TGCGCCAGCAGCCCCGGACTAGCGGGAGCTCATGAGCAGTTCTTC. This chain links TRBV5-1 with TRBJ2-1, with 13 positions matching TRBD2. From germline, CDR1 is SGHRS and CDR2 YFSETQ. The CDR3 length is 15 residues. The V gene end was trimmed by 4 bases and the J gene end by 8 bases; junction bases not matched to a gene: 6. Using reference TRBV5-1 and TRBJ2-1 for the parts outside the CDR3, the full variable domain is KAGVTQTPRYLIKTRGQQVTLSCSPISGHRSVSWYQQTPGQGLQFLFEYFSETQRNKGNFPGRFSGRQFSNSRSEMNVSTLELGDSALYLCASSPGLAGAHEQFFGPGTRLTVL.

The chain is built from TRBV28 and TRBJ1-5; no reliable D call. This CDR3 has 14 residues. With 6 bases removed from V and 4 bases from J, the gap between germline ends came to 13 bases. CDR1 and CDR2 (germline): MDHEN, SYDVKM. In DNA form, the CDR3 reads TGTGCCAGCAGAATTATGGCAAAAAATCAGCCCCAGCATTTT. This translates into CASRIMAKNQPQHF.

In this sample, this clone turned up a few times. The rearrangement links TRBV7-2 to TRBJ2-7; D perhaps matches TRBD2 (5 bases). CDR1 SGHTA and CDR2 FQGNSA come from the germline V gene. This CDR3 has 14 amino acids. Trimming removed 4 bases at V and 4 bases at J, with 14 bases between. The CDR3 bases are TGTGCCAGCAGCTCTGGAGGTGCTCAGTACGAGCAGTACTTC. This gives the protein CASSSGGAQYEQYF.

With respect to this clone: The same CDR3 can be traced to other DNA sequences in this sample. This sequence joins TRBV18 and TRBJ2-2, with 7 bases that match TRBD1. V lost 1 base to trimming and J lost 4 bases; unmatched junction nucleotides: 6. Germline V lookup: CDR1 KGHSH, CDR2 LQKENI. The CDR3 covers 16 residues. CDR3 region: CASSPLGTVSTGELFF. In DNA form, the CDR3 reads TGTGCCAGCTCACCACTAGGGACAGTAAGCACCGGGGAGCTGTTTTTT.

The chain couples TRBV7-9 to TRBJ2-3; D ambiguous. Trimming removed 0 bases from V and 3 bases from J, with 4 bases in between. The CDR3 length is 13 residues. Germline V gene lookup returns CDR1 SEHNR and CDR2 FQNEAQ (reference sequence). The CDR3 DNA sequence: TGTGCCAGCAGCTTAGCTCAAACAGATACGCAGTATTTT. Residues: CASSLAQTDTQYF.

This rearrangement joins TRBV5-1 to TRBJ2-3, with a weak D call TRBD2 (5 bases). Germline V lookup: CDR1 SGHRS, CDR2 YFSETQ. The CDR3 has 16 residues. Trimming shortened V by 0 bases and J by 0 bases, and 11 bases separated the two germline ends. CDR3 nucleotides: TGCGCCAGCAGCTTGGGGACTGCTACTAGCACAGATACGCAGTATTTT. Translating gives CASSLGTATSTDTQYF.

This clone was recorded many times. The DNA for the CDR3 is TGTGCCAGCAGCGGACAGTTGGGCCCCCTATATGGCTACACCTTC. This sequence encodes CASSGQLGPLYGYTF. This chain links TRBV14 with TRBJ1-2, with D possibly matching TRBD1 (6 bases). The V gene lost 5 bases and the J gene lost 5 bases, with 18 bases spanning the gap. Germline CDR1 and CDR2: SGHDN and FVKESK. CDR3 length equals 15 residues.

V usage is TRBV7-9 and J usage is TRBJ2-2; D gene ambiguous. V lost 2 bases and J 7 bases, leaving 5 bases between the germline ends. The germline V gene has CDR1 SEHNR and CDR2 FQNEAQ (reference sequence). The CDR3 has 12 amino acids. The CDR3 sequence is CASSLSVGELFF. CDR3 bases: TGTGCCAGCAGCTTATCGGTCGGGGAGCTGTTTTTT.

V and J are TRBV2 and TRBJ2-1; D remains ambiguous. Germline CDR1 and CDR2: SNHLY and FYNNEI. V was pared by 5 bases and J by 5 bases, with 16 bases between. This CDR3 has 15 residues. The CDR3 DNA follows: TGTGCCAGCAGTCCCAGGTCCGGCGCTAACAATGAGCAGTTCTTC. Amino acid sequence: CASSPRSGANNEQFF.

This clone was observed once. This sample also contains other DNA sequences that code for the same CDR3. In DNA form, the CDR3 reads TGTGCCAGTAACAGCGGGAGAACAGATACGCAGTATTTT. It yields the protein CASNSGRTDTQYF. This chain joins TRBV19 and TRBJ2-3, with 8 positions matching TRBD2. This CDR3 comprises 13 residues. Per the germline V gene, CDR1 is LNHDA and CDR2 is SQIVND (reference sequence). Unmatched junction bases numbered 3, after V lost 7 bases and J lost 3 bases.

V gene TRBV28 combines with J gene TRBJ2-7; 11 positions agree with TRBD1. The junction had 12 bases not matched to a gene; V was cut back by 10 bases and J by 4 bases. The CDR3 spans 15 residues. The germline CDR1 and CDR2 sequences are MDHEN and SYDVKM. The CDR3 region is CATRDGTGGPYEQYF. CDR3 sequence (DNA): TGTGCCACCAGAGATGGGACAGGGGGACCTTACGAGCAGTACTTC.

The chain employs TRBV5-5 and TRBJ2-7; TRBD2 agrees at 7 bases. This CDR3 has 16 amino acids. Germline CDR1 is SGHKS and CDR2 is YYEKEE (reference sequence). The junction had 8 bases not matched to a gene; V was cut back by 2 bases and J by 0 bases. The chain's CDR3 is CASSFGPTSSSYEQYF. CDR3 nucleotides: TGTGCCAGCAGCTTTGGTCCGACTAGCTCCTCCTACGAGCAGTACTTC.

The gene calls are TRBV9 and TRBJ1-4; no reliable D call. The CDR3 runs 15 residues. With 1 base removed from V and 4 bases from J, the gap between germline ends came to 11 bases. The V gene's germline CDR1 is SGDLS and CDR2 YYNGEE. This CDR3 is CASSVNTAVNEKLFF. Written as DNA, the CDR3 is TGTGCCAGCAGCGTAAACACGGCGGTTAATGAAAAACTGTTTTTT.

The table lists this clone with a few counts. The chain has TRBV19 and TRBJ2-1, with D tentatively TRBD2 (6 bases). V was trimmed by 5 bases and J by 4 bases, leaving 15 bases between them. The CDR3 totals 15 residues. Germline V gene sequence: CDR1 LNHDA, CDR2 SQIVND (reference sequence). CDR3 protein: CASSSAGSTYNEQFF. The DNA of the CDR3 is TGTGCCAGTAGTTCAGCCGGGAGTACTTACAATGAGCAGTTCTTC.

In DNA form, the CDR3 reads TGTGCTAGTGGTTTGGACACAGATACGCAGTATTTT. Translated: CASGLDTDTQYF. V and J are TRBV12-5 and TRBJ2-3; D remains unclear. Trimming left V 1 base short and J 2 bases short, with 1 base between. Germline V gene data show CDR1 as LGHNT and CDR2 as FRNRAP. The CDR3 length is 12 residues. The full variable domain, completed using reference TRBV12-5 and TRBJ2-3, is DARVTQTPRHKVTEMGQEVTMRCQPILGHNTVFWYRQTMMQGLELLAYFRNRAPLDDSGMPKDRFSAEMPDATLATLKIQPSEPRDSAVYFCASGLDTDTQYFGPGTRLTVL.

V and J are TRBV19 and TRBJ2-4; D remains unclear. Germline CDR1 LNHDA, CDR2 SQIVND (reference sequence). The ends were cut back, 3 bases at V and 0 bases at J, with 18 bases in the middle. The CDR3 spans 18 residues. In nucleotides, the CDR3 is TGTGCCAGTAGTATCCGCAACCCATTAGTTACAGCCAAAAACATTCAGTACTTC. Its protein product is CASSIRNPLVTAKNIQYF.

This rearrangement joins TRBV9 to TRBJ2-2; 14 positions match TRBD2. The CDR3 runs to 18 residues. The trim removed 0 bases at V and 0 bases at J, leaving 1 base unmatched. CDR1 is SGDLS, CDR2 YYNGEE, per germline. Here the CDR3 reads CASSVGLAGGPNTGELFF. The DNA of the CDR3 is TGTGCCAGCAGCGTAGGACTAGCGGGAGGGCCGAACACCGGGGAGCTGTTTTTT.

In its sample, this clone was seen a few times. The chain joins TRBV2 to TRBJ2-6, with a weak D call TRBD1 (7 bases). V gave up 7 bases and J gave up 0 bases, with 19 bases separating them. CDR3 length: 18 residues. Germline-derived CDR1 and CDR2 are SNHLY and FYNNEI. CDR3 in DNA: TGTGCCAGCACCCGACGGCCAGGGGGGAACTCTGGGGCCAACGTCCTGACTTTC. Translation: CASTRRPGGNSGANVLTF. The full variable domain, completed using reference TRBV2 and TRBJ2-6, is EPEVTQTPSHQVTQMGQEVILRCVPISNHLYFYWYRQILGQKVEFLVSFYNNEISEKSEIFDDQFSVERPDGSNFTLKIRSTKLEDSAMYFCASTRRPGGNSGANVLTFGAGSRLTVL.

In its sample, this clone was seen once. The chain couples TRBV5-8 to TRBJ2-1, with 10 nucleotides matching TRBD2. CDR3 size: 15 residues. The germline gives CDR1 SGHTS, CDR2 YDEGEE. The junction had 3 bases not matched to a gene; V was cut back by 0 bases and J by 6 bases. The CDR3 coding sequence is TGTGCCAGCAGCTTGGCAAGCGGGAGGGCCAATGAGCAGTTCTTC. It specifies CASSLASGRANEQFF.